A selection of T cell receptor beta chains follows, all from one sample in a study of technical replicates of blood from several donors. Sequencing used immunoSEQ multiplex PCR; TCRdb keeps in-frame clones, though not all of them. The table includes just under 100,000 clones, about 95% detected once. Sequencing was done on a sample of T cells isolated from PBMCs. These receptors came from a human donor in good health. Both conserved end residues are part of each CDR3. The size of a clone is reported for some rows only, either as once, few or many, or as a class for expanded clones.

V gene	J gene	clone size	CDR3 protein
TRBV28	TRBJ1-2	once	CASSSGTVNYGYTF
TRBV27	TRBJ1-6	.	CASSFPGATSPLHF
TRBV11-2	TRBJ1-5	.	CASSLVGGNQPQHF
TRBV5-6	TRBJ2-7	.	CASRPTTGQEPYEQYF
TRBV27	TRBJ2-3	.	CASSRRLAGGTDTQYF
TRBV2	TRBJ1-3	.	CASIPPGTTGNTIYF
TRBV11-2	TRBJ2-7	.	CASSYKPGTGDYEQYF
TRBV7-9	TRBJ2-6	once	CASSLGGMANVLTF
TRBV6-6	TRBJ2-1	.	CASREDRNNEQFF
TRBV19	TRBJ2-3	.	CASSIGAGDGVTQYF
TRBV27	TRBJ2-2	.	CASSVTGYTGELFF
TRBV7-7	TRBJ2-7	.	CASSPAGAREQYF
TRBV2	TRBJ1-2	.	CASREGTGDYVSGYTF
TRBV19	TRBJ2-1	.	CASSLGDRGGNEQFF
TRBV6-1	TRBJ2-7	.	CASRKQGLQSGEQYF
TRBV6-1	TRBJ1-6	few	CASSEVGTARPLHF
TRBV2	TRBJ1-4	.	CASSEPRGTYATNEKLFF
TRBV6-1	TRBJ2-7	.	CASSDPDRERYSEQYF
TRBV18	TRBJ1-2	.	CASSPPAGTGGGNYGYTF
TRBV28	TRBJ2-2	.	CASREQGMGGELFF
TRBV7-3	TRBJ1-6	.	CASSLWSGNSPLHF
TRBV11-1	TRBJ1-1	.	CASSFTRAGGTEAFF
TRBV11-2	TRBJ2-1	.	CASSFRSYNEQFF
TRBV28	TRBJ2-7	.	CASSPRWGRDEQYF
TRBV6-5	TRBJ2-5	.	CASRVSGVQETQYF
TRBV6-1	TRBJ1-1	.	CASSTRDRGIEAFF
TRBV27	TRBJ1-1	.	CASSPALMSEAFF
TRBV5-1	TRBJ2-7	.	CASSWTSGSSYEQYF
TRBV28	TRBJ2-1	once	CASSPQRGATTYNEQFF
TRBV27	TRBJ2-7	.	CASSPGTGNTFYEQYF
TRBV14	TRBJ1-1	.	CASRSWQGNTEAFF
TRBV7-2	TRBJ2-7	.	CASSSMGQPHYEQYF
TRBV11-2	TRBJ2-7	.	CASSLGQGNEQYF
TRBV6-1	TRBJ1-3	once	CASSEQGSGNTIYF
TRBV10-1	TRBJ2-5	.	CASSVETGSIQETQYF
TRBV5-1	TRBJ1-5	.	CASSLVGGINQPQHF
TRBV6-5	TRBJ1-2	.	CASSYSSSYGYTF
TRBV6-6	TRBJ2-1	.	CASRFGSGSYNEQFF
TRBV28	TRBJ2-7	.	CASSPSFVSGATYEQYF
TRBV7-8	TRBJ2-1	.	CASSVQGQTSVEQFF
TRBV4-1	TRBJ1-1	.	CASSRTGGGGTEAFF
TRBV6-5	TRBJ2-3	.	CASTRTSGSTDTQYF
TRBV28	TRBJ1-5	.	CASSPSPTYSNQPQHF
TRBV14	TRBJ2-1	.	CASSQIAGRDNEQFF
TRBV9	TRBJ2-3	.	CASSVVSGLSTDTQYF
TRBV10-1	TRBJ2-3	.	CASSAVRAGGADTQYF
TRBV18	TRBJ2-7	.	CASSPNTGTYEQYF
TRBV6-1	TRBJ1-1	once	CASETGGSTEAFF
TRBV27	TRBJ2-1	.	CASSLTSGSYNEQFF
TRBV7-7	TRBJ2-3	once	CASSLGQYPDTQYF
TRBV9	TRBJ1-1	.	CASSVQGLQEAFF
TRBV5-4	TRBJ2-7	.	CASSVGLAESYEQYF
TRBV10-3	TRBJ2-7	.	CAISELGPGVFYEQYF